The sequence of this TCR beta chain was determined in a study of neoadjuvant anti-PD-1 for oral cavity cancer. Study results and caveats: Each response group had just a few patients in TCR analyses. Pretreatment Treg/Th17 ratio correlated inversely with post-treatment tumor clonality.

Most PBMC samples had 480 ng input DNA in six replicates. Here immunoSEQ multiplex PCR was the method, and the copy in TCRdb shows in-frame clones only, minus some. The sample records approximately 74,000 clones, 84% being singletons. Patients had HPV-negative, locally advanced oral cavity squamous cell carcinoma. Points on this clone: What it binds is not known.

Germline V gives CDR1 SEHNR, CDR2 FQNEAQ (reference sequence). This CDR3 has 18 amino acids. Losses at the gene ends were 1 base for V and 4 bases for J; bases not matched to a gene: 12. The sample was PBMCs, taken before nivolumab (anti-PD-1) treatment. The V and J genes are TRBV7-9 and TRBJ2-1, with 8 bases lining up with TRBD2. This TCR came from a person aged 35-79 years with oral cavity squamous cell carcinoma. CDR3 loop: CASSLGVVAGHLYNEQFF. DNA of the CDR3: TGTGCCAGCAGCTTAGGAGTGGTAGCGGGACATTTATACAATGAGCAGTTCTTC.